A single sample gave rise to the 20 T cell receptor beta chains below, sequenced in a study of T-cell memory formation after mild COVID-19. MiXCR, applied by TCRdb to the 5' RACE reads, yields one record per CDR3 protein. The top ten hold approximately 3.5% of the sample, which has about 170,000 distinct CDR3 sequences, roughly 13% seen once. Input material: PBMCs or a T cell subset sorted from them (not recorded which). Receptors originate from a young man who had mild COVID-19 (a few samples of this study predate the infection). Cell type and time point are not known.

This chain connects TRBV7-9 to TRBJ2-5, with D tentatively TRBD1 (5 bases). The CDR3 has 17 amino acids. The germline V and J ends were trimmed by 6 bases and 2 bases, with 22 bases remaining between them. Germline assignment: CDR1 SEHNR and CDR2 FQNEAQ (reference sequence). CDR3 in DNA: TGTGCCAGCAGTTCCAGATCGGCTAGACAGCGACAAGAGACCCAGTACTTC. Its translation: CASSSRSARQRQETQYF.

This clonotype was counted at least ten times. The rearrangement joins TRBV5-5 to TRBJ2-7; D remains ambiguous. Trimming removed 7 bases from V and 7 bases from J, with 15 bases in between. Germline CDR1 SGHKS, CDR2 YYEKEE (reference sequence). The CDR3 consists of 12 residues. The CDR3 is CASDYIPPEQYF. The CDR3 DNA sequence: TGTGCCAGCGATTACATTCCTCCGGAGCAGTACTTC.

The table lists this clonotype with a few counts. In DNA form, the CDR3 reads TGTGCCAGCAGTGACTCGCAAGAAAACCAAGAGACCCAGTACTTC. This codes for CASSDSQENQETQYF. This sequence joins TRBV6-4 and TRBJ2-5; D gene ambiguous. The CDR3 runs to 15 residues. The V and J ends lost 0 bases and 0 bases respectively, with 8 bases between them. Germline V gene lookup returns CDR1 MRHNA and CDR2 SNTAGT.

The rearrangement links TRBV28 to TRBJ2-3; 8 bases map to TRBD2. With 8 bases clipped from V and 2 bases from J, the junction kept 6 bases outside the gene matches. The germline gives CDR1 MDHEN, CDR2 SYDVKM. The CDR3 length is 14 residues. The CDR3 DNA follows: TGTGCCAGCCGAAGCGGGGGTCACACAGATACGCAGTATTTT. Its protein product is CASRSGGHTDTQYF.

This clonotype was recorded a few times. The chain links TRBV7-2 to TRBJ2-5; 10 nucleotides align to TRBD2. The CDR3 runs to 17 residues. V lost 5 bases and J lost 5; bases outside the gene matches: 14. CDR1 is SGHTA and CDR2 is FQGNSA in the germline V gene. The CDR3, as DNA: TGTGCCAGCAGCGGGGGCGGGACTAGCGCCACCAGGGAGACCCAGTACTTC. It yields the protein CASSGGGTSATRETQYF.

This clonotype was counted between two and nine times. The rearrangement links TRBV7-2 to TRBJ2-5, with a possible D match to TRBD1 (9 bases). Per the germline V gene, CDR1 is SGHTA and CDR2 is FQGNSA. V lost 11 bases and J 2 bases, leaving 21 bases between the germline ends. This CDR3 region has 15 residues. CDR3 loop: CASKRGTGLQETQYF. As DNA, the CDR3 is TGTGCCTCCAAGCGGGGGACAGGGTTGCAAGAGACCCAGTACTTC.

This clonotype showed up just a few times. The chain employs TRBV12-3 or TRBV12-4 and TRBJ1-1; D is possibly TRBD1 (5 bases). This CDR3 spans 11 amino acids. V was trimmed by 9 bases and J by 8 bases, leaving 13 bases between them. CDR3 sequence reads: CASFSGIEAFF. The CDR3 coding sequence is TGTGCCAGTTTTTCAGGGATCGAAGCTTTCTTT.

This clonotype has just a few counts. This rearrangement joins TRBV5-1 to TRBJ2-3, with D hard to call. V lost 4 bases to trimming and J lost 6 bases, with 15 bases between them. The CDR3 is 14 amino acids. Germline V CDR1 and CDR2: SGHRS, YFSETQ. The CDR3 nucleotides are TGCGCCAGCAGCCAGTCGCCCCTCTCCGATACGCAGTATTTT. This codes for CASSQSPLSDTQYF.

As for this clonotype: A much larger clone differs by one base, so this may be a read error. The genes are TRBV12-3 or TRBV12-4 and TRBJ2-3; perhaps TRBD2 as D (5 bases). The CDR3 consists of 13 residues. The CDR3: CACSLGAVDTQYF. CDR3 sequence (DNA): TGTGCCTGCAGTTTGGGAGCGGTAGATACGCAGTATTTT.

This clonotype has a handful of counts. Here the CDR3 DNA reads TGTGCCAGTAGCATGGGGCCTTGGGGCACAGATACGCAGTATTTT. It yields the protein CASSMGPWGTDTQYF. This chain connects TRBV19 to TRBJ2-3; tentative D call: TRBD1 (5 bases). The CDR3 totals 15 residues. The V end was cut by 6 bases, the J end by 1 base, with 14 bases between. CDR1 is LNHDA and CDR2 is SQIVND in the germline V gene (reference sequence).

This clonotype appeared many times. CDR3 coding DNA: TGCGCCAGCAGCCAAGAATGGATCAGGGGGAGGATAATGAACACTGAAGCTTTCTTT. Amino acids: CASSQEWIRGRIMNTEAFF. The chain couples TRBV4-3 to TRBJ1-1; 7 bases are a match to TRBD1. The V gene's germline CDR1 is LGHNA and CDR2 YSLEER. This CDR3 is built from 19 residues. V dropped 0 bases and J dropped 0; count of bases not matched to a gene: 13.

The J gene is TRBJ2-3, the V gene TRBV12-3 or TRBV12-4, with 9 bases that match TRBD2. The V and J ends lost 6 bases and 1 base, in that order; junction bases with no gene match: 11. The CDR3 covers 17 residues. The CDR3 loop is CASRKRLERGGTDTQYF. The CDR3 DNA reads as TGTGCCAGCAGGAAAAGACTGGAGCGGGGGGGCACAGATACGCAGTATTTT.

The gene calls are TRBV6-5 and TRBJ2-5; 8 nucleotides line up with TRBD2. The CDR3 contains 16 residues. Germline V gene lookup returns CDR1 MNHEY and CDR2 SVGAGI. The V and J ends lost 5 bases and 5 bases, in that order; junction bases with no gene match: 13. The CDR3 sequence is CASSPSTGGGSETQYF. In nucleotides, the CDR3 is TGTGCCAGCAGTCCGTCTACTGGCGGGGGGTCTGAGACCCAGTACTTC.

This clonotype was seen a few times. V gene TRBV7-3 combines with J gene TRBJ2-2, with a weak D call TRBD1 (5 bases). The CDR3 length is 16 residues. Trimming removed 8 bases at V and 4 bases at J, with 20 bases between. Per the germline V gene, CDR1 is SGHTA and CDR2 is FQGTGA. Here the CDR3 reads CASGHPSGFSTGELFF. The DNA of the CDR3 is TGTGCCAGCGGTCACCCCTCAGGGTTTTCCACCGGGGAGCTGTTTTTT.

The chain recombines TRBV27 with TRBJ2-7, with D perhaps matching TRBD1 (5 bases). Germline CDR1 reads MNHEY; CDR2 reads SMNVEV (reference sequence). The V end lost 5 bases, the J end lost 2 bases, and 13 bases lay between the germline ends. This CDR3 has 14 residues. The CDR3 coding sequence is TGTGCCAGCAGTAAGGGCCAGGGAACCTACGAGCAGTACGTC. This gives the protein CASSKGQGTYEQYV.

V and J are TRBV7-9 and TRBJ2-7; D not certain. V lost 6 bases, J lost 0 bases, and 9 bases lay in between. The CDR3 totals 13 residues. From germline, CDR1 is SEHNR and CDR2 FQNEAQ (reference sequence). The CDR3 sequence: CASSSGGSYEQYF. In nucleotides, the CDR3 is TGTGCCAGCAGTTCGGGTGGCTCCTACGAGCAGTACTTC.

The chain has TRBV7-9 and TRBJ1-2; D unclear. CDR3 size: 14 residues. The germline gives CDR1 SEHNR, CDR2 FQNEAQ (reference sequence). V was pared by 5 bases and J by 5 bases, with 15 bases between. CDR3: CASSPRAVGYGYTF. The DNA for the CDR3 is TGTGCCAGCAGCCCTCGCGCAGTGGGTTATGGCTACACCTTC.

The chain links TRBV4-1 to TRBJ1-2, with D possibly TRBD1 on 5 matching bases. Germline CDR1 MGHRA, CDR2 YSYEKL. This CDR3 is built from 16 residues. V shed 4 bases and J shed 8 bases, with 23 bases lying between them. CDR3 in amino acids: CASSPTSRTTPGGYTF. The CDR3 nucleotides are TGCGCCAGCAGCCCTACCTCCCGGACAACCCCCGGAGGCTACACCTTC.

This clonotype was seen only a few times. The J gene is TRBJ1-1, the V gene TRBV7-9; TRBD1 might be the D (5 bases). Trimming took off 7 bases at V and 7 bases at J, with 13 bases between the two ends. The CDR3 spans 12 residues. Germline loops: CDR1 SEHNR, CDR2 FQNEAQ (reference sequence). CDR3 coding DNA: TGTGCCAGCACCGTAACAGGTAATGAAGCTTTCTTT. Translation: CASTVTGNEAFF.

V is TRBV12-3 or TRBV12-4 and J is TRBJ1-6, with a possible D match to TRBD1 (5 bases). The CDR3 has 15 amino acids. Deletions cut 2 bases from V and 9 bases from J, with 14 bases between. CDR3 DNA: TGTGCCAGCAGTTTACTCGGGGGAAGGGCTTCACCCCTCCACTTT. It specifies CASSLLGGRASPLHF.